This TCR beta chain was recovered during a study of PD-1 blockade in classical Hodgkin lymphoma. General study points: Newly diagnosed patients were said to have less baseline TCR diversity than healthy donors did.

With respect to this clone: Its specificity is unknown.

TCRdb keeps only in-frame clones here, not all; method: immunoSEQ multiplex PCR. The sample consists of about 46,000 clones, around 66% of them appearing once. The CDR3 has 13 residues. The trim removed 9 bases at V and 3 bases at J, leaving 4 bases unmatched. Germline V gene lookup returns CDR1 SGHTA and CDR2 FQGTGA. With no exception, relapse followed autologous stem cell transplantation in all patients, and brentuximab vedotin exposure varied. The patients, who had relapsed/refractory classical Hodgkin lymphoma, achieved best responses of complete response, partial response or progressive disease.

The origin of this receptor is a human donor with classical Hodgkin lymphoma. Sequenced here: peripheral blood mononuclear cells (PBMCs), sampled at baseline. The chain couples TRBV7-3 to TRBJ2-3; 9 bases agree with TRBD1. The chain's CDR3 is CARRGQGTDTQYF. For the CDR3, the DNA is TGTGCCAGGCGGGGACAGGGTACAGATACGCAGTATTTT. Drawing the rest from reference TRBV7-3 and TRBJ2-3, the complete variable domain is GAGVSQTPSNKVTEKGKYVELRCDPISGHTALYWYRQSLGQGPEFLIYFQGTGAADDSGLPNDRFFAVRPEGSVSTLKIQRTERGDSAVYLCARRGQGTDTQYFGPGTRLTVL.